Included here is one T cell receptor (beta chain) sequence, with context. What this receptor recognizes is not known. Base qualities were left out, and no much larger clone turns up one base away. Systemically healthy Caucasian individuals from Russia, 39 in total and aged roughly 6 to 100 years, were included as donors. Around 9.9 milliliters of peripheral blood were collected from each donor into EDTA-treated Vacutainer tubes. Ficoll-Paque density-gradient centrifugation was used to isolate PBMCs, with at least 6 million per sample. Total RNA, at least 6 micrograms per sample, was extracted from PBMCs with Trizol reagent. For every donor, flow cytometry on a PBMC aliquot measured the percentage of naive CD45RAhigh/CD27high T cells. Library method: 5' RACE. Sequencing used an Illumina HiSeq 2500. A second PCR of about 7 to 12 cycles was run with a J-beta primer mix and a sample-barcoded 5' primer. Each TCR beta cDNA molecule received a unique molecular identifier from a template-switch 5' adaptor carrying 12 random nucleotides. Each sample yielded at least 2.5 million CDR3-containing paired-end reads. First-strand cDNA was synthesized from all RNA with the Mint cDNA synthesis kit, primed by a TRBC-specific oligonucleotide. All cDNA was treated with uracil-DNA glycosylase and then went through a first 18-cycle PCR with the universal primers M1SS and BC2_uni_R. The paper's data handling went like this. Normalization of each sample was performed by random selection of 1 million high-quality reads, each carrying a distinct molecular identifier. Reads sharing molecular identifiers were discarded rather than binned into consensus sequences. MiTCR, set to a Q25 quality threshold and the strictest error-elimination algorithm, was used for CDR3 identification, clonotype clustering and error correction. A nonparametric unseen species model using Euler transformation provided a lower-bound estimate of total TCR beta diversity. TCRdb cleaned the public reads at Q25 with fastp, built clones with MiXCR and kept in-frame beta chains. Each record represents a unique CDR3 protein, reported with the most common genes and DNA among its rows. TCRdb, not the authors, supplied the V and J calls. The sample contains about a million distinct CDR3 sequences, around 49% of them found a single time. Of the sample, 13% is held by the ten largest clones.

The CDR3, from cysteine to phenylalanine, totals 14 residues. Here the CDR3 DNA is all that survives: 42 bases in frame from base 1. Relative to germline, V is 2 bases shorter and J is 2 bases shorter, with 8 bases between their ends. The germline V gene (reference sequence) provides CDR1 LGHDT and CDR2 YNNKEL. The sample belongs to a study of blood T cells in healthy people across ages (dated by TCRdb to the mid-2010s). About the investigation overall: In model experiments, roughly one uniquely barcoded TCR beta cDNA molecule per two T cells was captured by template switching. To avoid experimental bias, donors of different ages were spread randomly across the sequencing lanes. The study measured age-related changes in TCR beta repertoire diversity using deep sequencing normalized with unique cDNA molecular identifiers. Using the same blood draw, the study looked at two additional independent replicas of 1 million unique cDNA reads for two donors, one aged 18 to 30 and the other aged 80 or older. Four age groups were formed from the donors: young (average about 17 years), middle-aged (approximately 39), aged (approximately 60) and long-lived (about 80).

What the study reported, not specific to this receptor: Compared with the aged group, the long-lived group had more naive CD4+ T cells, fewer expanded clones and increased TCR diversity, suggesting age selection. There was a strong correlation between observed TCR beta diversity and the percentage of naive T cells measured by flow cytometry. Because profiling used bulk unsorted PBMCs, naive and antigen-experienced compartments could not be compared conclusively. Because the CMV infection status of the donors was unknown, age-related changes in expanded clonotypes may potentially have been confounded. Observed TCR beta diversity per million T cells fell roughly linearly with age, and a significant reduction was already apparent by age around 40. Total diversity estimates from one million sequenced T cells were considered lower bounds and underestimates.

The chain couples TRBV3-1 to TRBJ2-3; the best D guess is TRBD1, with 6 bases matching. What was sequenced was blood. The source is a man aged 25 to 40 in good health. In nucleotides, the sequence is TGTGCCAGCAGCCAACCAGGGGCCACAGATACGCAGTATTTT. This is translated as CASSQPGATDTQYF.